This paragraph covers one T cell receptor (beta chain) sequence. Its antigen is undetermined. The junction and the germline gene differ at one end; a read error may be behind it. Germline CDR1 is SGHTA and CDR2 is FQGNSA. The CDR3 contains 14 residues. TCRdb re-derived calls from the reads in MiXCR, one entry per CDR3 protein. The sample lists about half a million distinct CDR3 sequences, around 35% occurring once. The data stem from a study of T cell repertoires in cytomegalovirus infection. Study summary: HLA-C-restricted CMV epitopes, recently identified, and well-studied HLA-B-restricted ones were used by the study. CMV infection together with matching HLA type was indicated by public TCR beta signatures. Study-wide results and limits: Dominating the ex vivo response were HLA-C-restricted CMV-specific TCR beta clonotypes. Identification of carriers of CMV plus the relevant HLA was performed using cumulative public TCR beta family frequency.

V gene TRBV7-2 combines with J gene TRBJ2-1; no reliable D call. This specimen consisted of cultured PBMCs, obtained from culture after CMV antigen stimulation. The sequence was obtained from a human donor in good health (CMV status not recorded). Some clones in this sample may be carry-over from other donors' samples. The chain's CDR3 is CASSLMVSYNEQSF. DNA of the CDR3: TGTGCCAGCAGCTTGATGGTTTCCTACAATGAGCAGTCCTTC. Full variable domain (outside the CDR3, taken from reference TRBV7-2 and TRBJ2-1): GAGVSQSPSNKVTEKGKDVELRCDPISGHTALYWYRQSLGQGLEFLIYFQGNSAPDKSGLPSDRFSAERTGGSVSTLTIQRTQQEDSAVYLCASSLMVSYNEQSFGPGTRLTVL.